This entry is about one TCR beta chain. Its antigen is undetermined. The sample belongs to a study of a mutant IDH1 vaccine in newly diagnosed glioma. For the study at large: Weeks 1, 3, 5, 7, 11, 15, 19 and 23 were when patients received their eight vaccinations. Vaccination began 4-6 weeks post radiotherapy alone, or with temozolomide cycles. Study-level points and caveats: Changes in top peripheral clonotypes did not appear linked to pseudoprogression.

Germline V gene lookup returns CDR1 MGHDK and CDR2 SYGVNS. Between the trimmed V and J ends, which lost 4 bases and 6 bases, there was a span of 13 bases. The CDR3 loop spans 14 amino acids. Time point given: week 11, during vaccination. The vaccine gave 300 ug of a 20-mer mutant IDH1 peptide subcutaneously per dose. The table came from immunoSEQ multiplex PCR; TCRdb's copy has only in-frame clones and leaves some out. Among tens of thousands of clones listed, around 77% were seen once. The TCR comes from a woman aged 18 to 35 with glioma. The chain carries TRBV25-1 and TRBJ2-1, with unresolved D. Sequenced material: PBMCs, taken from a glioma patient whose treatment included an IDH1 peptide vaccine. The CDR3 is CASSGPRPSNEQFF. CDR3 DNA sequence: TGTGCCAGCAGTGGTCCCAGGCCGTCCAATGAGCAGTTCTTC. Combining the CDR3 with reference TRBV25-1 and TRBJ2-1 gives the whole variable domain EADIYQTPRYLVIGTGKKITLECSQTMGHDKMYWYQQDPGMELHLIHYSYGVNSTEKGDLSSESTVSRIRTEHFPLTLESARPSHTSQYLCASSGPRPSNEQFFGPGTRLTVL.